The clone carrying this T cell receptor (beta chain) occurred many times. Its target is unknown. This sample is drawn from a study of human T cells and chemical hapten exposure. One entry per CDR3 protein results from TCRdb running MiXCR on the RACE reads. The sample contains over 300,000 distinct CDR3 sequences, roughly 5% of which appear only once. Germline V gene data show CDR1 as MGHRA and CDR2 as YSYEKL. Trimming removed 0 bases from V and 4 bases from J, with 7 bases in between. This CDR3 spans 13 amino acids. Overall study results and limits: Counts of TCRs above 1 in 1000 frequency stayed unchanged with DPC sensitization.

Time point: pre-sensitization, week 0. The sample's treatment: therapeutic diphenylcyclopropenone sensitization with weekly scalp DPC. Staff drew blood before applying each patch test. The chain links TRBV4-1 to TRBJ2-7; D remains ambiguous. Sample: whole blood, taken in connection with sensitization to the hapten diphenylcyclopropenone (DPC). The sequence came from a woman between 45 and 60 years old with alopecia areata. Some clones in this sample may be carry-over from other donors' samples. The CDR3 loop reads CASSQDQQYEQYF. The CDR3 nucleotides read TGCGCCAGCAGCCAAGATCAGCAATACGAGCAGTACTTC.